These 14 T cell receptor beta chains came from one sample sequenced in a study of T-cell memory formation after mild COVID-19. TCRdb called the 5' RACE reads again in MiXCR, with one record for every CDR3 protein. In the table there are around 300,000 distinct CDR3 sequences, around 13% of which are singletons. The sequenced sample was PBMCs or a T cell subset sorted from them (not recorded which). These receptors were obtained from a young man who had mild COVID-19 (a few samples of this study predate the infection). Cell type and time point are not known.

CDR3 in amino acids: CASATGGSTDTQYF. The CDR3 nucleotides are TGTGCCAGCGCTACAGGGGGTAGCACAGATACGCAGTATTTT. The V gene is TRBV5-8, the J gene TRBJ2-3; 8 bases are a match to TRBD1. The V segment lost 7 bases and the J segment 0 bases; nucleotides outside the gene matches: 4. The CDR3 runs to 14 residues. CDR1 is SGHTS and CDR2 is YDEGEE in the germline V gene.

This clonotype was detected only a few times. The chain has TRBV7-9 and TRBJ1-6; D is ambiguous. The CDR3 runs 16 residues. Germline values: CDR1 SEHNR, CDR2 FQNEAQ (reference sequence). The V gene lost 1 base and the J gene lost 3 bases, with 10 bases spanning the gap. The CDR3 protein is CASSLGDGDYNSPLHF. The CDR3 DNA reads TGTGCCAGCAGCTTAGGTGACGGAGACTATAATTCACCCCTCCACTTT.

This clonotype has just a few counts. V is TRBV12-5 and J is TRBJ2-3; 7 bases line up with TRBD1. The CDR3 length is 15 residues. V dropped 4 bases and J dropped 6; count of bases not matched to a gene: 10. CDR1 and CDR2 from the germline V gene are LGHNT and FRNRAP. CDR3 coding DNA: TGTGCTAGTGGTTCACCTCCGACAGGGCTGGATACGCAGTATTTT. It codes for CASGSPPTGLDTQYF.

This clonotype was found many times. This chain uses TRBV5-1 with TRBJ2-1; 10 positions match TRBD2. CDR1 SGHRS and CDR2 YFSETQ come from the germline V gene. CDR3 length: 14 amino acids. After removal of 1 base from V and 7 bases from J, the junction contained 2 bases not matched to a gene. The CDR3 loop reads CASSLTSGANEQFF. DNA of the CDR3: TGCGCCAGCAGCTTGACTAGCGGGGCGAATGAGCAGTTCTTC.

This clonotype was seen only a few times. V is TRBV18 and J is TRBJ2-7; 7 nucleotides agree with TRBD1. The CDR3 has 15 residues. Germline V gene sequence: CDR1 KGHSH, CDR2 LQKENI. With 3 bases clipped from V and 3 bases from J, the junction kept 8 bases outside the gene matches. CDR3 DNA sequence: TGTGCCAGCTCACCCACCCCCCAGGGGGACTACGAGCAGTACGTC. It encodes CASSPTPQGDYEQYV.

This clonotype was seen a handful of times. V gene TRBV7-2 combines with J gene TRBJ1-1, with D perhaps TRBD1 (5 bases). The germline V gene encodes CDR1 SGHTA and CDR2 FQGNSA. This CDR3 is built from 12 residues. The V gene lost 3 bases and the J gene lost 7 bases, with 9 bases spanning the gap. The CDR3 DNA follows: TGTGCCAGCAGCTTGTCAGGGAATGAAGCTTTCTTT. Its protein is CASSLSGNEAFF. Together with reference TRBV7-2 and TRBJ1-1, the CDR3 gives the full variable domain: GAGVSQSPSNKVTEKGKDVELRCDPISGHTALYWYRQSLGQGLEFLIYFQGNSAPDKSGLPSDRFSAERTGGSVSTLTIQRTQQEDSAVYLCASSLSGNEAFFGQGTRLTVV.

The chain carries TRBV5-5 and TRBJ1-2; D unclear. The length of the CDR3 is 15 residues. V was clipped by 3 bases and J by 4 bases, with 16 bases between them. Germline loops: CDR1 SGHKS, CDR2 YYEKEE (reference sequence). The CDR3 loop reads CASSSVDGKLYGYTF. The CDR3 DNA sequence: TGTGCCAGCAGCTCGGTGGACGGAAAGCTCTATGGCTACACCTTC. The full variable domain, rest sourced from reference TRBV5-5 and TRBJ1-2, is DAGVTQSPTHLIKTRGQQVTLRCSPISGHKSVSWYQQVLGQGPQFIFQYYEKEERGRGNFPDRFSARQFPNYSSELNVNALLLGDSALYLCASSSVDGKLYGYTFGSGTRLTVV.

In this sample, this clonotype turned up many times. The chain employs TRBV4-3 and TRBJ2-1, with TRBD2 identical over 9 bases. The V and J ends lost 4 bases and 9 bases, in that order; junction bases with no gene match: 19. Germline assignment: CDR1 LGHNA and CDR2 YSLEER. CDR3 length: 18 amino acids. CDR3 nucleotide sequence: TGCGCCAGCAGCCCCCATGGAGGGTCGCGGGGGGGCCGGGTTGAGCAGTTCTTC. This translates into CASSPHGGSRGGRVEQFF.

The CDR3 nucleotides read TGTGCCAGCAGCTTAGAGGTCACAGATACGCAGTATTTT. It translates to CASSLEVTDTQYF. V usage is TRBV5-6 and J usage is TRBJ2-3; D remains ambiguous. V gave up 2 bases and J gave up 2 bases, with 6 bases separating them. The CDR3 is 13 amino acids. CDR1 is SGHDT, CDR2 YYEEEE, per germline.

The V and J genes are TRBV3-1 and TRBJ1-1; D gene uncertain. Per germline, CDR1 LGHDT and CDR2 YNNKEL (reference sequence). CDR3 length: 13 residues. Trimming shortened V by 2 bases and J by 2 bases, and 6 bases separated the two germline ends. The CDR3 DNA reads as TGTGCCAGCAGCCAACCCACCAACACTGAAGCTTTCTTT. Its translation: CASSQPTNTEAFF.

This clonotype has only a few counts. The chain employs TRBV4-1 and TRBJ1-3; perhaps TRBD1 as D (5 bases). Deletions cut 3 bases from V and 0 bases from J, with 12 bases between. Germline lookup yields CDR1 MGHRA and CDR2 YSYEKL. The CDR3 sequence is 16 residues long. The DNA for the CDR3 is TGCGCCAGCAGCCAGGGGACCTTAAGCTCTGGAAACACCATATATTTT. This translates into CASSQGTLSSGNTIYF.

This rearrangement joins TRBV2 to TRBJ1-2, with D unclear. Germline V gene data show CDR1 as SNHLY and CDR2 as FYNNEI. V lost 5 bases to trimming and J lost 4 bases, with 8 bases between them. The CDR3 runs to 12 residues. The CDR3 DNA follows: TGTGCCAGCAGTAGGTACAGCTATGGCTACACCTTC. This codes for CASSRYSYGYTF.

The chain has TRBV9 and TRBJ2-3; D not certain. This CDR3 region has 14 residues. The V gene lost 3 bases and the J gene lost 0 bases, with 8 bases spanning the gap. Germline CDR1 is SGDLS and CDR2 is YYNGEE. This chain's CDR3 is CASSAFGSTDTQYF. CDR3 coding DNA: TGTGCCAGCAGCGCATTCGGTAGCACAGATACGCAGTATTTT.

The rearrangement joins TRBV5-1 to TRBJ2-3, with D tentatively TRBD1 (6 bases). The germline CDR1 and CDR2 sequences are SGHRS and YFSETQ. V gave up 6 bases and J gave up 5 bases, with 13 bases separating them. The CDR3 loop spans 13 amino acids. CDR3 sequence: CASNLLQGDTQYF. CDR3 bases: TGCGCCAGCAACCTCTTACAGGGAGATACGCAGTATTTT.